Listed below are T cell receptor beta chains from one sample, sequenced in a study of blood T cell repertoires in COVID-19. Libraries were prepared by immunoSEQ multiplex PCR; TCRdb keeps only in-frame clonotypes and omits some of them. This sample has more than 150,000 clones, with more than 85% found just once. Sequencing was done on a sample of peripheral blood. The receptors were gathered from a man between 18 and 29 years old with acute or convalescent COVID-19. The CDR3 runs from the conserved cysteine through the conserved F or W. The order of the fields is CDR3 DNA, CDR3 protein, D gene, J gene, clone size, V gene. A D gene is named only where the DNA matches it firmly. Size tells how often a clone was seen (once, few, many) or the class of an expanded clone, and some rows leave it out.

CDR3nt: TGCGCCAGCAGTGAGTCCGGGGGCTCCTACAATGAGCAGTTCTTC; CDR3aa: CASSESGGSYNEQFF; d_gene: NA; j_gene: TRBJ2-1; abundance: NA; v_gene: TRBV10-1
CDR3nt: TGTGCCTGGTGGGACAGGCGAAAACAGTCACCCCTCCACTTT; CDR3aa: CAWWDRRKQSPLHF; d_gene: TRBD1; j_gene: TRBJ1-6; abundance: few; v_gene: TRBV30
CDR3nt: TGTGCCAGCAGCTTATCATGGACAGGTCAAGAGACCCAGTACTTC; CDR3aa: CASSLSWTGQETQYF; d_gene: TRBD1; j_gene: TRBJ2-5; abundance: once; v_gene: TRBV7-9
CDR3nt: TGTGCCAGCAGTGGGTTCGGGGATAATTCACCCCTCCACTTT; CDR3aa: CASSGFGDNSPLHF; d_gene: NA; j_gene: TRBJ1-6; abundance: NA; v_gene: TRBV2
CDR3nt: TGTGCCTGGAGTCTTTACACCGGGGAGCTGTTTTTT; CDR3aa: CAWSLYTGELFF; d_gene: NA; j_gene: TRBJ2-2; abundance: NA; v_gene: TRBV30
CDR3nt: TGTGCCAGCAGCCCGGGACACCTTAACACCTACGAGCAGTACTTC; CDR3aa: CASSPGHLNTYEQYF; d_gene: NA; j_gene: TRBJ2-7; abundance: few; v_gene: TRBV6-5
CDR3nt: TGTGCCACCAGTGACATCAGGGGCTACACCTTC; CDR3aa: CATSDIRGYTF; d_gene: NA; j_gene: TRBJ1-2; abundance: NA; v_gene: TRBV24-1
CDR3nt: TGTGCCAGCAGGGCAGAGCGGGGGTTCTACAATGAGCAGTTCTTC; CDR3aa: CASRAERGFYNEQFF; d_gene: TRBD2; j_gene: TRBJ2-1; abundance: NA; v_gene: TRBV2
CDR3nt: TGTGCCACCAGTGATTTCGGACAGAAGAACGTTTATAGCAATCAGCCCCAGCATTTT; CDR3aa: CATSDFGQKNVYSNQPQHF; d_gene: NA; j_gene: TRBJ1-5; abundance: once; v_gene: TRBV24-1
CDR3nt: TGTGCCAGCAGCTTGGTTTTAGAAGGCACAGATACGCAGTATTTT; CDR3aa: CASSLVLEGTDTQYF; d_gene: NA; j_gene: TRBJ2-3; abundance: NA; v_gene: TRBV5-8
CDR3nt: TGTGCCAGCTCACCGCCAGGGTTGGACGAGACCCAGTACTTC; CDR3aa: CASSPPGLDETQYF; d_gene: NA; j_gene: TRBJ2-5; abundance: NA; v_gene: TRBV18
CDR3nt: TGTGCCAGCAGTACAGACGGGACAGGGTTTGATGAAGCTTTCTTT; CDR3aa: CASSTDGTGFDEAFF; d_gene: TRBD1; j_gene: TRBJ1-1; abundance: NA; v_gene: TRBV28
CDR3nt: TGTGCCAGCACAGACACCTATAGTAATCAGCCCCAGCATTTT; CDR3aa: CASTDTYSNQPQHF; d_gene: NA; j_gene: TRBJ1-5; abundance: NA; v_gene: TRBV2
CDR3nt: TGTGCCAGCAGCACCACGACTAGCGGGGGGGCAGATACGCAGTATTTT; CDR3aa: CASSTTTSGGADTQYF; d_gene: TRBD2; j_gene: TRBJ2-3; abundance: NA; v_gene: TRBV7-9
CDR3nt: TGTGCCTGGAGTGTAGAATTCAGCGGTGCTAGCACAGATACGCAGTATTTT; CDR3aa: CAWSVEFSGASTDTQYF; d_gene: NA; j_gene: TRBJ2-3; abundance: NA; v_gene: TRBV30
CDR3nt: TGTGCCAGCAGCCGTACAGTGGGGGAAGGGGGTGAAAAACTGTTTTTT; CDR3aa: CASSRTVGEGGEKLFF; d_gene: NA; j_gene: TRBJ1-4; abundance: NA; v_gene: TRBV7-2
CDR3nt: TGCAGCGTCAGGAGGGGCCGGGACACTGAAGCTTTCTTT; CDR3aa: CSVRRGRDTEAFF; d_gene: NA; j_gene: TRBJ1-1; abundance: NA; v_gene: TRBV29-1
CDR3nt: TGCGCCAGCAGTGGACAGAGCTCCTACAATGAGCAGTTCTTC; CDR3aa: CASSGQSSYNEQFF; d_gene: NA; j_gene: TRBJ2-1; abundance: NA; v_gene: TRBV5-1
CDR3nt: TGTGCCAGCAGCCAAGAGGGGGGGCACCAAGAGACCCAGTACTTC; CDR3aa: CASSQEGGHQETQYF; d_gene: NA; j_gene: TRBJ2-5; abundance: NA; v_gene: TRBV7-3
CDR3nt: TGTGCCAGCAGCGTAGGGGCGGGGGCCGAGGGTTCACCCCTCCACTTT; CDR3aa: CASSVGAGAEGSPLHF; d_gene: NA; j_gene: TRBJ1-6; abundance: NA; v_gene: TRBV9
CDR3nt: TGTGCCAGCAGCGGACAGGGGTGGTACGAGCAGTACTTC; CDR3aa: CASSGQGWYEQYF; d_gene: TRBD1; j_gene: TRBJ2-7; abundance: few; v_gene: TRBV7-9
CDR3nt: TGTGCCAGCAGCCCCCCTAAACAGGGTCGTGACACCGGGGAGCTGTTTTTT; CDR3aa: CASSPPKQGRDTGELFF; d_gene: NA; j_gene: TRBJ2-2; abundance: NA; v_gene: TRBV7-8
CDR3nt: TGCGCCAGCAGTCCCGGGGGGGTGAGCAATCAGCCCCAGCATTTT; CDR3aa: CASSPGGVSNQPQHF; d_gene: NA; j_gene: TRBJ1-5; abundance: NA; v_gene: TRBV5-1
CDR3nt: TGTGCCAGCAGTTCCGGACAGGGCTTTAGCACAGATACGCAGTATTTT; CDR3aa: CASSSGQGFSTDTQYF; d_gene: TRBD1; j_gene: TRBJ2-3; abundance: NA; v_gene: TRBV27
CDR3nt: TGTGCCAGCAGCCATGGGACTAGCGGGGGACTGAGGGGCAATGAGCAGTTCTTC; CDR3aa: CASSHGTSGGLRGNEQFF; d_gene: TRBD2; j_gene: TRBJ2-1; abundance: NA; v_gene: TRBV3-1/TRBV3-2
CDR3nt: TGTGCCAGCAGCCTCGGGAGTGGCTATGGCTACACCTTC; CDR3aa: CASSLGSGYGYTF; d_gene: NA; j_gene: TRBJ1-2; abundance: NA; v_gene: TRBV7-9
CDR3nt: TGTGCCAGCAGCCTACTAGCGGGGGGGCCAGATGAGCAGTTCTTC; CDR3aa: CASSLLAGGPDEQFF; d_gene: TRBD2; j_gene: TRBJ2-1; abundance: NA; v_gene: TRBV2
CDR3nt: TGTGCCAGCAGCTTGGGACAGGTCAAGACTGAAGCTTTCTTT; CDR3aa: CASSLGQVKTEAFF; d_gene: TRBD1; j_gene: TRBJ1-1; abundance: NA; v_gene: TRBV7-2
CDR3nt: TGCAGCGTGGGACATAGGAACACTGAAGCTTTCTTT; CDR3aa: CSVGHRNTEAFF; d_gene: NA; j_gene: TRBJ1-1; abundance: NA; v_gene: TRBV29-1
CDR3nt: TGTGCCAGCCAGGGATTAGCCAAAAACATTCAGTACTTC; CDR3aa: CASQGLAKNIQYF; d_gene: NA; j_gene: TRBJ2-4; abundance: NA; v_gene: TRBV19
CDR3nt: TGTGCCAGCAGCCCGCGGGACAGGGGGGATTCCTACGAGCAGTACTTC; CDR3aa: CASSPRDRGDSYEQYF; d_gene: TRBD1; j_gene: TRBJ2-7; abundance: NA; v_gene: TRBV11-3
CDR3nt: TGTGCCAGCAGTTTAGTAAGACAGAACTATGGCTACACCTTC; CDR3aa: CASSLVRQNYGYTF; d_gene: NA; j_gene: TRBJ1-2; abundance: NA; v_gene: TRBV28
CDR3nt: TGTGCCAGCAGCTTAGTAGTAGAGGGAGTCAAGAACACTGAAGCTTTCTTT; CDR3aa: CASSLVVEGVKNTEAFF; d_gene: NA; j_gene: TRBJ1-1; abundance: NA; v_gene: TRBV7-6
CDR3nt: TGCAGTGCTAGATACGGCGGGGAGCTGTTTTTT; CDR3aa: CSARYGGELFF; d_gene: NA; j_gene: TRBJ2-2; abundance: NA; v_gene: TRBV20-1
CDR3nt: TGTGCCAGCAGCCCCCGGGGCAGCGGGGGGGCCAAGAATGAGCAGTTCTTC; CDR3aa: CASSPRGSGGAKNEQFF; d_gene: TRBD2; j_gene: TRBJ2-1; abundance: NA; v_gene: TRBV7-2
CDR3nt: TGTGCCAGCAGTCTGGGACTAAGGTACGAGCAGTACTTC; CDR3aa: CASSLGLRYEQYF; d_gene: TRBD2; j_gene: TRBJ2-7; abundance: NA; v_gene: TRBV6-5
CDR3nt: TGCGCCAGCAGCCTCAGAGGTGCGGGGCGAGACGGCTACACCTTC; CDR3aa: CASSLRGAGRDGYTF; d_gene: NA; j_gene: TRBJ1-2; abundance: NA; v_gene: TRBV4-1
CDR3nt: TGTGCCAGCAGTTTGATAGCGGGGGGGCGGAATGAGCAGTTCTTC; CDR3aa: CASSLIAGGRNEQFF; d_gene: TRBD2; j_gene: TRBJ2-1; abundance: NA; v_gene: TRBV27
CDR3nt: TGTGCCAGCAGCGTAGGCCCAGGGAGGGACGAGCAGTACTTC; CDR3aa: CASSVGPGRDEQYF; d_gene: TRBD2; j_gene: TRBJ2-7; abundance: NA; v_gene: TRBV9
CDR3nt: TGTGCCAGCAGTGAACCAAGTTTCGGCGAGCAGTACTTC; CDR3aa: CASSEPSFGEQYF; d_gene: NA; j_gene: TRBJ2-7; abundance: once; v_gene: TRBV2
CDR3nt: TGTGCCAGCAGTTTCGGTGGGGCGGGGTCAGATACGCAGTATTTT; CDR3aa: CASSFGGAGSDTQYF; d_gene: NA; j_gene: TRBJ2-3; abundance: NA; v_gene: TRBV28
CDR3nt: TGTGCCAGCAGCCCCGCAGGGCCCTACGAGCAGTACTTC; CDR3aa: CASSPAGPYEQYF; d_gene: NA; j_gene: TRBJ2-7; abundance: NA; v_gene: TRBV5-4